The 28 T cell receptor beta chains presented below share a single source sample, sequenced in a study of siplizumab effects on memory and regulatory T cells. Data came from immunoSEQ multiplex PCR; TCRdb stores just in-frame clones and leaves some out. Among 70,000 or so clones, approximately 88% were seen once, and the ten largest hold over 1.5%. Specimen: Tregs sorted from blood. The receptors were gathered from a human donor in good health.

The chain couples TRBV5-1 to TRBJ1-2; D gene unclear. Trimming left V 2 bases short and J 4 bases short, with 18 bases between. The length of the CDR3 is 16 residues. Germline V lookup: CDR1 SGHRS, CDR2 YFSETQ. The CDR3, as DNA: TGCGCCAGCAGCTTTGATGGTCGCAGGCTGGGCTATGGCTACACCTTC. Amino acid sequence: CASSFDGRRLGYGYTF.

The CDR3 loop is CASSQGLAAKTRQFF. For the CDR3, the DNA is TGCGCCAGCAGCCAAGGACTAGCGGCAAAGACTAGGCAGTTCTTC. V gene TRBV4-1 combines with J gene TRBJ2-1; 9 positions agree with TRBD2. V gave up 1 base and J gave up 12 bases; unmatched junction bases: 10. Germline loops: CDR1 MGHRA, CDR2 YSYEKL. The CDR3 is 15 residues long.

This sequence joins TRBV19 and TRBJ1-3, with no clear D. This CDR3 is built from 10 residues. V shed 5 bases and J shed 4 bases, with 0 bases lying between them. Germline values: CDR1 LNHDA, CDR2 SQIVND (reference sequence). CDR3 DNA: TGTGCCAGTAGTGGAAACACCATATATTTT. This translates into CASSGNTIYF.

The chain is built from TRBV28 and TRBJ1-5; D might be TRBD1 (5 bases). Trimming left V 6 bases short and J 4 bases short, with 10 bases between. CDR1 and CDR2 from the germline V gene are MDHEN and SYDVKM. This CDR3 is built from 13 residues. The CDR3 is CASRPGGNQPQHF. The CDR3 DNA is TGTGCCAGCAGACCCGGGGGGAATCAGCCCCAGCATTTT.

This clone was seen just once. V gene TRBV19 combines with J gene TRBJ1-4; 7 bases line up with TRBD1. This CDR3 spans 15 amino acids. Germline V gives CDR1 LNHDA, CDR2 SQIVND (reference sequence). V gave up 5 bases and J gave up 5 bases; unmatched junction bases: 8. CDR3 amino acids: CASSPRGLENEKLFF. The CDR3 DNA reads TGTGCCAGTAGTCCCAGGGGGTTAGAAAATGAAAAACTGTTTTTT.

The chain uses TRBV6-5 and TRBJ2-7; D gene unclear. V lost 6 bases to trimming and J lost 4 bases, with 13 bases between them. CDR1 and CDR2 from the germline V gene are MNHEY and SVGAGI. This CDR3 spans 13 amino acids. The CDR3 sequence is CASSRHPDYEQYF. The CDR3 nucleotides are TGTGCCAGCAGCAGACATCCGGATTACGAGCAGTACTTC.

The chain uses TRBV18 and TRBJ2-1; 8 bases are shared with TRBD2. J lost 2 bases, V lost 3 bases, and 3 bases had no gene match. The germline V gene has CDR1 KGHSH and CDR2 LQKENI. The CDR3 spans 15 residues. CDR3 amino acids: CASSPSGTTYNEQFF. In nucleotides, the CDR3 is TGTGCCAGCTCACCTAGCGGGACAACCTACAATGAGCAGTTCTTC.

V usage is TRBV4-1 and J usage is TRBJ2-5; D is possibly TRBD2 (6 bases). This CDR3 is built from 15 residues. The germline CDR1 and CDR2 sequences are MGHRA and YSYEKL. Trimming stripped 3 bases from V and 4 bases from J, with 15 bases between. CDR3 DNA sequence: TGCGCCAGCAGCCAGGGTATGGTGGAGGGAGAGACCCAGTACTTC. Its protein product is CASSQGMVEGETQYF.

The chain has TRBV5-1 and TRBJ1-2; perhaps TRBD1 as D (6 bases). The CDR3 length is 14 residues. Germline V gives CDR1 SGHRS, CDR2 YFSETQ. Trimming removed 4 bases at V and 4 bases at J, with 14 bases between. In DNA, the CDR3 is TGCGCCAGCAGCGCCTCCGGACAGCCCTATGGCTACACCTTC. As protein: CASSASGQPYGYTF.

The chain joins TRBV27 to TRBJ2-6; a weak D match, TRBD1 (7 bases). The V and J ends lost 2 bases and 0 bases respectively, with 14 bases between them. The germline CDR1 and CDR2 sequences are MNHEY and SMNVEV (reference sequence). The CDR3 extends over 18 amino acids. This chain's CDR3 is CASSLVQGGISGANVLTF. In DNA form, the CDR3 reads TGTGCCAGCAGTTTAGTGCAGGGGGGTATCTCTGGGGCCAACGTCCTGACTTTC. The full variable domain, with the rest looked up from reference TRBV27 and TRBJ2-6, is EAQVTQNPRYLITVTGKKLTVTCSQNMNHEYMSWYRQDPGLGLRQIYYSMNVEVTDKGDVPEGYKVSRKEKRNFPLILESPSPNQTSLYFCASSLVQGGISGANVLTFGAGSRLTVL.

V is TRBV28 and J is TRBJ1-2; D uncertain. CDR3 size: 13 residues. Germline CDR1 reads MDHEN; CDR2 reads SYDVKM. The V and J ends lost 3 bases and 4 bases respectively, with 9 bases between them. For the CDR3, the DNA is TGTGCCAGCAGTTTCCCGGGGTTCTATGGCTACACCTTC. As protein: CASSFPGFYGYTF.

This sequence joins TRBV9 and TRBJ2-1, with D possibly matching TRBD2 (6 bases). The CDR3 runs to 15 residues. The germline V gene encodes CDR1 SGDLS and CDR2 YYNGEE. Trimming cost V 3 bases and J 6 bases, with 16 bases left between them. CDR3 protein: CASSAHPGTPNEQFF. The CDR3 region has the DNA TGTGCCAGCAGCGCTCATCCCGGGACTCCCAATGAGCAGTTCTTC.

The genes are TRBV27 and TRBJ2-1, with 8 positions matching TRBD1. Germline-derived CDR1 and CDR2 are MNHEY and SMNVEV (reference sequence). This CDR3 is built from 13 residues. V shed 6 bases, J shed 7 bases, and the junction held 5 bases outside the gene matches. DNA for the CDR3: TGTGCCAGCAGGACAGGGGTACGGAATGAGCAGTTCTTC. Amino acid sequence: CASRTGVRNEQFF.

The chain employs TRBV19 and TRBJ1-5; 9 positions match TRBD1. The ends lost 7 bases at V and 0 bases at J; junction bases unmatched: 4. CDR3 length equals 15 residues. CDR1 and CDR2 from the germline V gene are LNHDA and SQIVND (reference sequence). CDR3: CASTTTGGSNQPQHF. DNA for the CDR3: TGTGCCAGTACCACGACAGGGGGTAGCAATCAGCCCCAGCATTTT. Full variable domain (missing parts from reference TRBV19 and TRBJ1-5): DGGITQSPKYLFRKEGQNVTLSCEQNLNHDAMYWYRQDPGQGLRLIYYSQIVNDFQKGDIAEGYSVSREKKESFPLTVTSAQKNPTAFYLCASTTTGGSNQPQHFGDGTRLSIL.

This chain uses TRBV2 with TRBJ1-4; D remains unclear. This CDR3 has 14 amino acids. Germline V gene sequence: CDR1 SNHLY, CDR2 FYNNEI. Trimming shortened V by 7 bases and J by 5 bases, and 14 bases separated the two germline ends. CDR3 in amino acids: CASNFIAGNEKLFF. DNA for the CDR3: TGTGCCAGCAATTTCATCGCGGGGAATGAAAAACTGTTTTTT.

The chain joins TRBV7-9 to TRBJ2-7, with 12 bases matching TRBD2. The CDR3 is made up of 16 amino acids. Losses at the gene ends were 5 bases for V and 4 bases for J; bases not matched to a gene: 9. CDR1 is SEHNR and CDR2 is FQNEAQ in the germline V gene (reference sequence). The CDR3, as DNA: TGTGCCAGCAGCCACGGCGGACTAGCGGGATTGTACGAGCAGTACTTC. Its translation is CASSHGGLAGLYEQYF.

This clone was seen a few times. This chain uses TRBV7-2 with TRBJ2-7; D tentatively reads TRBD1 or TRBD2 (6 bases each). From germline, CDR1 is SGHTA and CDR2 FQGNSA. Trimming removed 5 bases from V and 0 bases from J, with 17 bases in between. The CDR3 totals 16 residues. CDR3 sequence reads: CASSRGPGRLSYEQYF. The CDR3 nucleotides are TGTGCCAGCAGCCGGGGGCCGGGACGCCTCTCCTACGAGCAGTACTTC.

The gene calls are TRBV7-9 and TRBJ2-1; 10 nucleotides align to TRBD2. The germline gives CDR1 SEHNR, CDR2 FQNEAQ (reference sequence). The CDR3 sequence is 14 residues long. Trimming at V came to 5 bases and at J to 9 bases, leaving 7 bases not matched to a gene. Here the CDR3 reads CASSPSGRAAEQFF. CDR3 in DNA: TGTGCCAGCAGCCCGAGCGGGAGGGCCGCTGAGCAGTTCTTC.

This chain uses TRBV15 with TRBJ2-2, with D perhaps TRBD2 (5 bases). V was clipped by 6 bases and J by 7 bases, with 15 bases between them. CDR3 length: 14 residues. Germline values: CDR1 LNHNV, CDR2 YYDKDF (reference sequence). The CDR3 bases are TGTGCCACCAGTCTTCTTGCCCGGGGCGGGGAGCTGTTTTTT. Encoded protein: CATSLLARGGELFF.

V gene TRBV6-6 combines with J gene TRBJ2-7, with D tentatively TRBD1 (6 bases). Looked up from germline, CDR1 is MNHNY and CDR2 is SVGAGI (reference sequence). Deletions cut 6 bases from V and 1 base from J, with 16 bases between. This CDR3 has 15 amino acids. CDR3 DNA: TGTGCCAGCAGAGCCATACAGGGAACTTCCTACGAGCAGTACTTC. This sequence encodes CASRAIQGTSYEQYF.

This chain connects TRBV4-2 to TRBJ2-5, with D tentatively TRBD1 (6 bases). V lost 4 bases and J 5 bases, leaving 17 bases between the germline ends. The V gene's germline CDR1 is LGHNA and CDR2 YNFKEQ. The CDR3 sequence is 15 residues long. The CDR3 protein is CASSRSGQSYETQYF. For the CDR3, the DNA is TGTGCCAGCAGCCGGTCAGGACAGAGTTACGAGACCCAGTACTTC.

The rearrangement joins TRBV7-2 to TRBJ2-3, with 7 bases lining up with TRBD1. This CDR3 spans 14 amino acids. Unmatched junction bases numbered 7, after V lost 8 bases and J lost 2 bases. Germline loops: CDR1 SGHTA, CDR2 FQGNSA. The CDR3 DNA reads as TGTGCCAGCGGATCCGGGACAGCCACAGATACGCAGTATTTT. It yields the protein CASGSGTATDTQYF.

This clone was seen just once. This rearrangement joins TRBV1 to TRBJ2-7; the listed D gene, TRBD2, was not tested against the DNA. TRBV1 is a pseudogene. This CDR3 spans 13 amino acids. Here the CDR3 reads CASSQDRSYEQYF. In DNA, the CDR3 is TGCGCCAGCAGCCAAGATCGCTCCTACGAGCAGTACTTC.

The J gene is TRBJ2-6, the V gene TRBV29-1; possibly TRBD2 for D (6 bases). The germline V gene encodes CDR1 SQVTM and CDR2 ANQGSEA. The CDR3 runs to 14 residues. V lost 3 bases and J 2 bases, leaving 8 bases between the germline ends. The CDR3 sequence: CSVEGGPGANVLTF. The DNA of the CDR3 is TGCAGCGTTGAGGGAGGTCCTGGGGCCAACGTCCTGACTTTC.

The rearrangement links TRBV2 to TRBJ1-3; D not resolved. The CDR3 totals 15 residues. Trimming shortened V by 1 base and J by 0 bases, and 7 bases separated the two germline ends. The germline gives CDR1 SNHLY, CDR2 FYNNEI. Here the CDR3 DNA reads TGTGCCAGCAGTGAAGGGCCGTACTCTGGAAACACCATATATTTT. It codes for CASSEGPYSGNTIYF.

This chain connects TRBV4-1 to TRBJ2-4, with D possibly being TRBD1 or TRBD2 (5 bases each). V lost 1 base, J lost 5 bases, and 9 bases lay in between. The length of the CDR3 is 14 residues. The germline V gene has CDR1 MGHRA and CDR2 YSYEKL. In DNA form, the CDR3 reads TGCGCCAGCAGCCAAGCAGGGCGGGAAAACATTCAGTACTTC. Amino acids: CASSQAGRENIQYF.

V usage is TRBV14 and J usage is TRBJ2-5, with D hard to call. Germline lookup yields CDR1 SGHDN and CDR2 FVKESK. This CDR3 is 13 amino acids long. Trimming cost V 4 bases and J 4 bases, with 10 bases left between them. The CDR3 protein is CASSRFLAETQYF. The CDR3 coding sequence is TGTGCCAGCAGCCGATTTCTGGCAGAGACCCAGTACTTC.

This rearrangement joins TRBV27 to TRBJ2-7, with D possibly matching TRBD2 (7 bases). Germline V gene sequence: CDR1 MNHEY, CDR2 SMNVEV (reference sequence). The CDR3 extends over 17 amino acids. Trimming stripped 3 bases from V and 3 bases from J, with 21 bases between. The DNA of the CDR3 is TGTGCCAGCAGTTTGAGGGGGGGACTTTCAGGGCTCTACGAGCAGTACTTC. Its protein is CASSLRGGLSGLYEQYF.